This entry describes one T cell receptor beta chain. This record belongs to a study of CD8+ T cells in alopecia areata. It was cDNA, reverse transcribed from extracted RNA, that served as the sequencing template. This table comes from immunoSEQ multiplex PCR, and its TCRdb copy is limited to in-frame clones, with some not included. Of about 130,000 clones listed, about 60% are singletons. This CDR3 comprises 14 residues. The V gene's germline CDR1 is MGHDK and CDR2 SYGVNS. Trimming at V came to 5 bases and at J to 2 bases, leaving 4 bases not matched to a gene. The starting material was CD4+ T cells sorted from blood, obtained at week 0. V gene TRBV25-1 combines with J gene TRBJ1-2; 8 nucleotides agree with TRBD1. The sequence came from a human donor with alopecia areata. CDR3 coding DNA: TGTGCCAGCAGTAGGACAGGGTCGAACTATGGCTACACCTTC. Translated: CASSRTGSNYGYTF.